What follows are 19 T cell receptor beta chains derived from one specimen sequenced in a study of cytomegalovirus exposure and HLA in healthy donors. The PCR was carried out with 60 Vbeta primers and 13 Jbeta primers. Profiled with immunoSEQ multiplex PCR; TCRdb holds only in-frame clones, not every one. The sample contains more than 95,000 clones, 73% of which appear only once. Sequences were obtained from PBMCs. These receptors all come from a man aged 55 to 70 in good health and CMV-seropositive.

The CDR3 sequence is CASSESGGQGSHTQYF. The CDR3 DNA sequence: TGTGCCAGCAGTGAAAGTGGGGGCCAGGGCTCACATACGCAGTATTTT. The genes are TRBV6-1 and TRBJ2-3, with D tentatively TRBD1 (6 bases). The CDR3 has 16 amino acids. In germline, CDR1 is MNHNS, CDR2 SASEGT. The V gene lost 2 bases and the J gene lost 7 bases, with 19 bases spanning the gap.

Details on this clone: Relative to the germline gene, one junction end is altered; a read error may explain this. This chain uses TRBV2 with TRBJ2-7; TRBD1 aligns across 9 bases. The CDR3 has 13 residues. CDR1 and CDR2 (germline): SNHLY, FYNNEI. CDR3 DNA: TGTGCCAGCGGGGCGGGACAGGGTTTAATTCTGAACTTC. Translating gives CASGAGQGLILNF.

This clone was recorded once. The V and J genes are TRBV6-4 and TRBJ1-5; the D gene is possibly TRBD1 (6 bases). Germline CDR1 and CDR2: MRHNA and SNTAGT. CDR3 length equals 13 residues. Deletions cut 5 bases from V and 4 bases from J, with 9 bases between. CDR3 amino acids: CASSLDRNQPQHF. The CDR3 coding sequence is TGTGCCAGCAGTTTGGACAGAAATCAGCCCCAGCATTTT.

The chain links TRBV19 to TRBJ2-7, with 7 bases matching TRBD2. With 3 bases clipped from V and 3 bases from J, the junction kept 2 bases outside the gene matches. The CDR3 is 13 residues long. The V gene's germline CDR1 is LNHDA and CDR2 SQIVND (reference sequence). The CDR3 DNA is TGTGCCAGTAGTATTGGGGGGGGCTACGAGCAGTACTTC. Amino acid sequence: CASSIGGGYEQYF.

This clone was detected once. V is TRBV19 and J is TRBJ2-4, with D perhaps matching TRBD2 (6 bases). Deletions cut 1 base from V and 9 bases from J, with 13 bases between. There are 14 residues in the CDR3. Per germline, CDR1 LNHDA and CDR2 SQIVND (reference sequence). CDR3 sequence reads: CASSIVRRGSIQYF. In DNA, the CDR3 is TGTGCCAGTAGTATAGTCCGGAGGGGAAGCATTCAGTACTTC.

This clone was seen a single time. This chain connects TRBV5-1 to TRBJ2-2; 8 bases fit TRBD1. This CDR3 has 18 residues. Per the germline V gene, CDR1 is SGHRS and CDR2 is YFSETQ. V lost 4 bases, J lost 3 bases, and 14 bases stayed unmatched. The CDR3 loop is CASSPTPQGAIYTGELFF. The CDR3 DNA follows: TGCGCCAGCAGCCCGACACCTCAGGGGGCTATATACACCGGGGAGCTGTTTTTT.

This sequence joins TRBV6-1 and TRBJ1-3; the D is unclear. V shed 5 bases and J shed 1 base, with 9 bases lying between them. Germline V gene data show CDR1 as MNHNS and CDR2 as SASEGT. The CDR3 consists of 14 residues. The CDR3 loop reads CASSNGPSGNTIYF. CDR3 nucleotides: TGTGCCAGCAGTAATGGCCCTTCTGGAAACACCATATATTTT.

The rearrangement joins TRBV5-4 to TRBJ1-6; 10 nucleotides line up with TRBD1. The length of the CDR3 is 15 residues. V dropped 3 bases and J dropped 5; count of bases not matched to a gene: 2. CDR1 and CDR2 from the germline V gene are SGHNT and YYREEE (reference sequence). The CDR3 loop reads CASSWGQGNNSPLHF. CDR3 coding DNA: TGTGCCAGCAGCTGGGGACAGGGGAATAATTCACCCCTCCACTTT.

The genes are TRBV6-5 and TRBJ2-6; D is possibly TRBD2 (7 bases). Trimming cost V 10 bases and J 2 bases, with 15 bases left between them. Germline V gives CDR1 MNHEY, CDR2 SVGAGI. The CDR3 sequence is 15 residues long. The CDR3 DNA reads TGTGCCACCCTTGAGGGGGGGACTGGGGCCAACGTCCTGACTTTC. Translating gives CATLEGGTGANVLTF.

The rearrangement joins TRBV5-1 to TRBJ1-1, with 8 bases identical to TRBD1. Germline V gene lookup returns CDR1 SGHRS and CDR2 YFSETQ. The V segment lost 0 bases and the J segment 8 bases; nucleotides outside the gene matches: 3. CDR3 length: 13 residues. The CDR3 region has the DNA TGCGCCAGCAGCTTGGAGGGACAGGTAGAAGCTTTCTTT. Translated: CASSLEGQVEAFF.

V is TRBV9 and J is TRBJ2-5, with 11 bases fitting TRBD2. This CDR3 is built from 16 residues. Germline V gives CDR1 SGDLS, CDR2 YYNGEE. V dropped 4 bases and J dropped 4; count of bases not matched to a gene: 9. The CDR3 region has the DNA TGTGCCAGCAGCCCAGGTAGCGGGGGGGACGGAGAGACCCAGTACTTC. Amino acid sequence: CASSPGSGGDGETQYF.

The chain links TRBV6-6 to TRBJ1-2, with 9 bases identical to TRBD1. This CDR3 region has 14 residues. CDR1 is MNHNY and CDR2 is SVGAGI in the germline V gene (reference sequence). V was clipped by 2 bases and J by 5 bases; unmatched bases: 3. The CDR3 spells CASSYGTGNYGYTF. CDR3 nucleotides: TGTGCCAGCAGTTACGGGACAGGGAATTATGGCTACACCTTC.

This clone came up once. CDR3 sequence: CASSRDRAITDTQYF. The DNA for the CDR3 is TGTGCCAGTAGCAGGGACAGGGCTATCACAGATACGCAGTATTTT. V gene TRBV19 combines with J gene TRBJ2-3, with 9 positions matching TRBD1. CDR3 size: 15 residues. J was trimmed by 2 bases and V by 6 bases; bases with no gene match: 6. CDR1 LNHDA and CDR2 SQIVND come from the germline V gene (reference sequence). Looking up the rest from reference TRBV19 and TRBJ2-3 gives the full variable domain: DGGITQSPKYLFRKEGQNVTLSCEQNLNHDAMYWYRQDPGQGLRLIYYSQIVNDFQKGDIAEGYSVSREKKESFPLTVTSAQKNPTAFYLCASSRDRAITDTQYFGPGTRLTVL.

The chain recombines TRBV7-8 with TRBJ1-1; possible D gene TRBD1, 6 bases. The CDR3 runs to 13 residues. With 5 bases removed from V and 6 bases from J, the gap between germline ends came to 13 bases. Germline V CDR1 and CDR2: SGHVS, FQNEAQ. The CDR3 DNA sequence: TGTGCCAGCAGCCCCCAGGGGAGGGCTGAAGCTTTCTTT. Its protein product is CASSPQGRAEAFF.

The CDR3 region is CSLESTDTQYF. The CDR3 DNA reads TGCAGCTTAGAGAGCACAGATACGCAGTATTTT. J is TRBJ2-3 and V is TRBV20-1; D gene unclear. This CDR3 has 11 amino acids. From germline, CDR1 is DFQATT and CDR2 SNEGSKA (reference sequence).

As regards this clone: This CDR3 is also generated by other DNA sequences in the sample. The chain joins TRBV5-6 to TRBJ1-5, with unresolved D. Trimming stripped 2 bases from V and 6 bases from J, with 6 bases between. From germline, CDR1 is SGHDT and CDR2 YYEEEE. The CDR3 sequence is 12 residues long. Here the CDR3 DNA reads TGTGCCAGCAGCTTTCTAGGTCAGCCCCAGCATTTT. This encodes CASSFLGQPQHF.

In nucleotides, the CDR3 is TGCGCCAGCAGCTGGGACACTGGGGCCAACGTCCTGACTTTC. Encoded protein: CASSWDTGANVLTF. V is TRBV5-1 and J is TRBJ2-6; a weak D match, TRBD1 (6 bases). Germline V gene sequence: CDR1 SGHRS, CDR2 YFSETQ. The CDR3 loop spans 14 amino acids. Trimming left V 3 bases short and J 2 bases short, with 6 bases between.

This CDR3 is CASLPFFGKLFQETQYF. Here the CDR3 DNA reads TGTGCCAGCTTACCCTTTTTTGGAAAACTATTCCAGGAGACCCAGTACTTC. This chain connects TRBV2 to TRBJ2-5; no clear D gene. The V end lost 8 bases, the J end lost 5 bases, and 27 bases lay between the germline ends. The CDR3 is 17 residues long. From germline, CDR1 is SNHLY and CDR2 FYNNEI.

This chain links TRBV12-5 with TRBJ2-5; the match to TRBD1 covers 10 bases. The J call may be mistaken, given a closer DNA end match to TRBJ2-7. In germline, CDR1 is LGHNT, CDR2 FRNRAP. The CDR3 is made up of 16 amino acids. The CDR3 bases are TGTGCTAGTGGTTTGGGGGGGGACAGGGGTAAGTACGAGCAGTACTTC. Protein product: CASGLGGDRGKYEQYF.